This section outlines one T cell receptor (beta chain) sequence together with its context. This sample stems from a study of blood T cell repertoires in COVID-19. Method: immunoSEQ multiplex PCR; TCRdb's copy keeps in-frame clones and lacks some. The table has some 77,000 clones, just under 85% seen once; the top ten hold 28%. This sequence originates from a man aged 70 or older with acute or convalescent COVID-19. Sequencing was performed on peripheral blood.

The CDR3 loop reads CASSVSGGNTEAFF. The DNA of the CDR3 is TGTGCCAGCAGCGTATCGGGGGGGAACACTGAAGCTTTCTTT. The chain carries TRBV9 and TRBJ1-1, with a weak D call TRBD1 (5 bases). CDR1 and CDR2 (germline): SGDLS, YYNGEE. The V gene lost 1 base and the J gene lost 1 base, with 8 bases spanning the gap. The CDR3 sequence is 14 residues long. Complete variable domain (other parts from reference TRBV9 and TRBJ1-1): DSGVTQTPKHLITATGQRVTLRCSPRSGDLSVYWYQQSLDQGLQFLIQYYNGEERAKGNILERFSAQQFPDLHSELNLSSLELGDSALYFCASSVSGGNTEAFFGQGTRLTVV.